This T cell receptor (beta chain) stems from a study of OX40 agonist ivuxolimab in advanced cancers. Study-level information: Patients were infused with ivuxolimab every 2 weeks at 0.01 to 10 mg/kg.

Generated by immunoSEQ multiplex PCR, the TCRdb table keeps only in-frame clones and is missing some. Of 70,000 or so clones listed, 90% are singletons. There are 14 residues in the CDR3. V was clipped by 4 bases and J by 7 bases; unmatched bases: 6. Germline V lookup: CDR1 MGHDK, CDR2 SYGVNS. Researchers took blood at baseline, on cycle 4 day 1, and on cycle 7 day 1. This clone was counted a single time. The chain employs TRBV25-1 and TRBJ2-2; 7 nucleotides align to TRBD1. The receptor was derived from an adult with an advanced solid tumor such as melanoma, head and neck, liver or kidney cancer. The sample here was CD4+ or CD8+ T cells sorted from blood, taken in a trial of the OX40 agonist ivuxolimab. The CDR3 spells CASSVTGSGGELFF. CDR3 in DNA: TGTGCCAGCAGTGTGACAGGGTCGGGCGGGGAGCTGTTTTTT.